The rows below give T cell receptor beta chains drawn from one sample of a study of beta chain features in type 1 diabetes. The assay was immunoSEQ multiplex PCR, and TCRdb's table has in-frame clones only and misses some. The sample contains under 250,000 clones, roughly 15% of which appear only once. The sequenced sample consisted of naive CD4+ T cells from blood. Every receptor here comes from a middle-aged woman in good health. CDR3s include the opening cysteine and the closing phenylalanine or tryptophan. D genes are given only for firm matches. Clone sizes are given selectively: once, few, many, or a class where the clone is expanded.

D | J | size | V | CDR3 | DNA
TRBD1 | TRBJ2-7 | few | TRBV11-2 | CASSLSGQGWGEQYF | TGTGCCAGCAGCTTGAGTGGACAGGGGTGGGGCGAGCAGTACTTC
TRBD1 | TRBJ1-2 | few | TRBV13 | CASRSRDSRYGYTF | TGTGCCAGCAGAAGTCGGGACAGCCGATATGGCTACACCTTC
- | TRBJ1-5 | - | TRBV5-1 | CASSLGVGNQPQHF | TGCGCCAGCAGCTTGGGAGTTGGCAATCAGCCCCAGCATTTT
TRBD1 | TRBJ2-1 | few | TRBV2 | CASIEGQSNEQFF | TGTGCCAGCATAGAGGGACAGAGCAATGAGCAGTTCTTC
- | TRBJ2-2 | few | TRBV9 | CASSVVAANTGELFF | TGTGCCAGCAGCGTAGTAGCAGCGAACACCGGGGAGCTGTTTTTT
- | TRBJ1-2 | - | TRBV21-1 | CASSMTVYGYTF | TGTGCCAGCAGCATGACAGTCTATGGCTACACCTTC
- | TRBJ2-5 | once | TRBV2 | CASSPGSSETQYF | TGTGCCAGCAGTCCGGGGTCCTCGGAGACCCAGTACTTC
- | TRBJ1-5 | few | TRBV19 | CASSIGLTQPQHF | TGTGCCAGTAGTATAGGTTTGACACAGCCCCAGCATTTT
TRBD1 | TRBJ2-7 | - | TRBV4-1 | CASSHTDRDSYSYEQYF | TGCGCCAGCAGCCACACGGACCGGGACAGCTACTCCTACGAGCAGTACTTC
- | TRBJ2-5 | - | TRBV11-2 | CASSLAGRMEETQYF | TGTGCCAGCAGCTTAGCTGGCAGGATGGAAGAGACCCAGTACTTC
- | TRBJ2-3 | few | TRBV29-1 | CSVSPRTDYTDTQYF | TGCAGCGTGAGCCCGCGGACAGATTACACAGATACGCAGTATTTT
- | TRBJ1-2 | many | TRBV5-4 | CASSVGTPYGYTF | TGTGCCAGCAGCGTCGGGACACCCTATGGCTACACCTTC
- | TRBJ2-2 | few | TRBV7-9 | CASSPLLDRGELFF | TGTGCCAGCAGCCCACTATTAGACCGGGGTGAGCTGTTTTTT
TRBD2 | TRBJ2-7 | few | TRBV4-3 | CATLGSGGPRYEQYF | TGCGCCACCCTGGGGAGCGGGGGGCCTCGCTACGAGCAGTACTTC
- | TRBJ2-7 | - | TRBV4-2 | CASSQEFASQGPEQYF | TGTGCCAGCAGCCAAGAGTTCGCATCACAGGGTCCCGAGCAGTACTTC
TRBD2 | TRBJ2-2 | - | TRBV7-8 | CASSFRISGGPNTGELFF | TGTGCCAGCAGCTTCAGAATTAGCGGGGGCCCAAACACCGGGGAGCTGTTTTTT
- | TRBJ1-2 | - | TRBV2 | CASSEDRAYGYTF | TGTGCCAGCAGTGAAGACAGGGCCTATGGCTACACCTTC
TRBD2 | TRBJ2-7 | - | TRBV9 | CASSVGLAETYEQYF | TGTGCCAGCAGCGTGGGGCTAGCGGAAACCTACGAGCAGTACTTC
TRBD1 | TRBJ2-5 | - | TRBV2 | CAIMDRAALETQYF | TGTGCCATTATGGACAGGGCCGCGCTGGAGACCCAGTACTTC
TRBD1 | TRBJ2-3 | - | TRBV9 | CASSVVGQGRTDTQYF | TGTGCCAGCAGCGTAGTGGGACAGGGGAGAACAGATACGCAGTATTTT
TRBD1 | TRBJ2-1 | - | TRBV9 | CASSVGPDRDNEQFF | TGTGCCAGCAGCGTAGGCCCCGACAGGGACAATGAGCAGTTCTTC
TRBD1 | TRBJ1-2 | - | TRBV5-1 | CASSSTDRTNYGYTF | TGCGCCAGCAGCTCAACGGACAGGACAAACTATGGCTACACCTTC
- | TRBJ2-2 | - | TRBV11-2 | CASSLVQDTGELFF | TGTGCCAGCAGCTTAGTCCAGGACACCGGGGAGCTGTTTTTT
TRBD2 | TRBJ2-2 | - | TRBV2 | CASSETTSIGGELFF | TGTGCCAGCAGTGAAACGACTAGCATAGGCGGGGAGCTGTTTTTT
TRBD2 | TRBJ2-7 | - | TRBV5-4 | CASRAGGRLSYEQYF | TGTGCCAGTCGGGCGGGCGGGAGACTCTCCTACGAGCAGTACTTC
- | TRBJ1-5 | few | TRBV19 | CASSSTSGSGQPQHF | TGTGCCAGTAGTTCAACCTCAGGGTCGGGTCAGCCCCAGCATTTT
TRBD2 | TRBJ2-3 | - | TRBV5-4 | CASSPGLAGGPEDTQYF | TGTGCCAGCAGCCCCGGACTAGCGGGGGGGCCAGAAGATACGCAGTATTTT
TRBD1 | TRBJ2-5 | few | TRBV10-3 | CAIRQGADQETQYF | TGTGCCATCAGGCAGGGGGCTGACCAAGAGACCCAGTACTTC
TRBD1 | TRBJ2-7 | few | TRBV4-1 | CASSSPGQGSNEQYF | TGCGCCAGCAGCTCACCGGGACAGGGGTCCAACGAGCAGTACTTC
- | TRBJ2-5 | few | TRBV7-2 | CASSFSANRIETQYF | TGTGCCAGCAGCTTCTCTGCGAACAGAATAGAGACCCAGTACTTC
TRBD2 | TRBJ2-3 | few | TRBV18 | CASSPRSASGGYTDTQYF | TGTGCCAGCTCACCACGTTCGGCTAGCGGGGGATACACAGATACGCAGTATTTT
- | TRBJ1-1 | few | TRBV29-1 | CSVRRGVDTEAFF | TGCAGCGTCCGCAGGGGAGTCGATACTGAAGCTTTCTTT
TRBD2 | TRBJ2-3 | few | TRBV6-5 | CASSISGGGADTQYF | TGTGCCAGCAGTATTAGCGGGGGGGGAGCAGATACGCAGTATTTT
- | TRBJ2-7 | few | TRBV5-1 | CASSLEGPGNYEQYF | TGCGCCAGCAGCTTGGAAGGACCGGGAAACTACGAGCAGTACTTC
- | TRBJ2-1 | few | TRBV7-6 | CASSLALAVYNEQFF | TGTGCCAGCAGCTTAGCTTTGGCGGTCTACAATGAGCAGTTCTTC
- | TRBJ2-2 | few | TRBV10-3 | CAIRSREANTGELFF | TGTGCCATCAGGTCCAGGGAAGCGAACACCGGGGAGCTGTTTTTT
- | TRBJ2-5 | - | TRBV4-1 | CASSQGPKETQYF | TGCGCCAGCAGCCAAGGTCCTAAAGAGACCCAGTACTTC
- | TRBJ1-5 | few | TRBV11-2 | CASSSGSFSNQPQHF | TGTGCCAGCAGCTCAGGTTCTTTTAGCAATCAGCCCCAGCATTTT
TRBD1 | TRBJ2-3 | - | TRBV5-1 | CASSFTTGGQGNQRTQYF | TGCGCCAGCAGCTTTACCACCGGGGGACAGGGAAACCAGAGAACGCAGTATTTT
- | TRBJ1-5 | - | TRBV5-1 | CASSLSGNQPQHF | TGCGCCAGCAGCTTGTCAGGCAATCAGCCCCAGCATTTT
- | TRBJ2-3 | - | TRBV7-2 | CASSITGTSTDTQYF | TGTGCCAGCAGCATCACCGGGACTAGCACAGATACGCAGTATTTT
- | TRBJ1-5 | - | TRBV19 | CASSIDGGYQPQHF | TGTGCCAGTAGTATAGACGGGGGTTATCAGCCCCAGCATTTT
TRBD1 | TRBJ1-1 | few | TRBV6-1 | CATMHDRGNTEAFF | TGTGCCACCATGCACGACAGGGGGAACACTGAAGCTTTCTTT
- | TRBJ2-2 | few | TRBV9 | CASSPETGYGELFF | TGTGCCAGCAGCCCAGAAACAGGGTACGGGGAGCTGTTTTTT
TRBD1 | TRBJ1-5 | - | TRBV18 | CASGSRDRGNQPQHF | TGTGCCAGCGGCAGTCGGGACAGGGGGAATCAGCCCCAGCATTTT
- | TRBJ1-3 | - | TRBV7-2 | CASSPGPPGGTIYF | TGTGCCAGCAGCCCAGGGCCTCCTGGGGGGACCATATATTTT
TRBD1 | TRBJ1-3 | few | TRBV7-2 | CASRGQSPSGNTIYF | TGTGCCAGCAGGGGACAGTCACCCTCTGGAAACACCATATATTTT